A selection of T cell receptor beta chains follows, all from one sample in a study of tumor-infiltrating lymphocytes in primary liver carcinoma. Using its own MiXCR run on the multiplex PCR reads, TCRdb lists one record per CDR3 protein. The table includes approximately 40,000 distinct CDR3 sequences, approximately 70% detected once. Sequencing was carried out using liver tumor tissue from sampling region 2. The receptors here all came from a man aged 35-49 years with primary liver carcinoma and hepatitis B virus infection. CDR3s leave out the opening cysteine and the closing phenylalanine or tryptophan.

J gene: TRBJ2-3
V gene: TRBV6-1
CDR3 protein: ANMPSTNTQY

J gene: TRBJ2-1
V gene: TRBV5-6
CDR3 protein: ASSLAGGAGSRNEQF

J gene: TRBJ2-2
V gene: TRBV29-1
CDR3 protein: SVLGGTGELF

J gene: TRBJ2-1
V gene: TRBV28
CDR3 protein: ASSFAGLARLRSYNEQF

J gene: TRBJ1-2
V gene: TRBV10-3
CDR3 protein: AISESTQDYGYT

J gene: -
V gene: TRBV4-2
CDR3 protein: ASSHARGQGNNKQY

J gene: TRBJ2-3
V gene: TRBV4-1
CDR3 protein: ASSQDGRGADTQY

J gene: TRBJ2-1
V gene: TRBV11-1
CDR3 protein: ARRSRDRSFSYNKQF

J gene: TRBJ1-1
V gene: TRBV18
CDR3 protein: ASSPSRTVWGDTEAF

J gene: TRBJ2-7
V gene: TRBV11-2
CDR3 protein: ASSLAGGHSDYEQY

J gene: TRBJ2-3
V gene: TRBV11-3
CDR3 protein: ASSPGGGPPDTQY

J gene: TRBJ2-5
V gene: TRBV29-1
CDR3 protein: RVGVQEETQY

J gene: TRBJ2-3
V gene: TRBV20-1
CDR3 protein: SASDGQGGSDMQY

J gene: TRBJ2-1
V gene: TRBV28
CDR3 protein: ASNPGGAYNEQF

J gene: TRBJ2-1
V gene: TRBV7-9
CDR3 protein: ASSSDRGEQF

J gene: TRBJ2-1
V gene: TRBV29-1
CDR3 protein: SVADRTFNEQF

J gene: TRBJ2-5
V gene: TRBV12-3/TRBV12-4
CDR3 protein: ASRRGASGTQETQY

J gene: TRBJ1-1
V gene: TRBV29-1
CDR3 protein: SVGQGGEAS

J gene: TRBJ1-2
V gene: TRBV29-1
CDR3 protein: NVRLGSAYGYT

J gene: TRBJ1-1
V gene: TRBV29-1
CDR3 protein: SVELRGWNTGAF

J gene: TRBJ2-1
V gene: TRBV6-5
CDR3 protein: ASSYSLAEHNEQF

J gene: TRBJ2-7
V gene: TRBV14
CDR3 protein: ASSQGTSGGALKYYEQY

J gene: TRBJ2-7
V gene: TRBV10-3
CDR3 protein: AFEKGGQGFEQY

J gene: TRBJ1-1
V gene: TRBV7-9
CDR3 protein: ASNLSETEAF

J gene: TRBJ2-5
V gene: TRBV11-1
CDR3 protein: ASSLGTFLETQY

J gene: TRBJ2-3
V gene: TRBV2
CDR3 protein: AISVLGQSTDTHY

J gene: TRBJ2-3
V gene: TRBV6-1
CDR3 protein: ASSSRDTGADTQF

J gene: TRBJ2-1
V gene: TRBV30
CDR3 protein: AWSPSGNNLQF

J gene: TRBJ2-1
V gene: TRBV10-3
CDR3 protein: AIRTVTGAYNEQF

J gene: TRBJ2-3
V gene: TRBV29-1
CDR3 protein: SVGAGACTDTQY

J gene: TRBJ2-5
V gene: TRBV11-2
CDR3 protein: ASSLAPHDGETQY

J gene: TRBJ2-1
V gene: TRBV4-3
CDR3 protein: ASSRSGERANNEQF

J gene: TRBJ2-4
V gene: TRBV6-6
CDR3 protein: ASRSGQGAMNIQY

J gene: TRBJ1-1
V gene: TRBV29-1
CDR3 protein: GVRWDGTEAF

J gene: TRBJ1-4
V gene: TRBV5-5
CDR3 protein: ASSIDGTGDEKLF

J gene: TRBJ2-1
V gene: TRBV11-3
CDR3 protein: AGKLNANEQF

J gene: TRBJ2-7
V gene: TRBV7-9
CDR3 protein: ASSLSSVSYVQY

J gene: TRBJ1-6
V gene: TRBV11-1
CDR3 protein: TSSRIPVSPLH

J gene: TRBJ2-3
V gene: TRBV29-1
CDR3 protein: GVEGEAGITDTHY

J gene: TRBJ1-6
V gene: TRBV14
CDR3 protein: ASSHLGEYSPLH

J gene: TRBJ1-1
V gene: TRBV14
CDR3 protein: ASIRVRGLMNTEAF

J gene: TRBJ1-2
V gene: TRBV12-3/TRBV12-4
CDR3 protein: ASILRGPEGHT

J gene: TRBJ2-3
V gene: TRBV11-2
CDR3 protein: GSSLQSGVSADTQY

J gene: TRBJ2-7
V gene: TRBV7-9
CDR3 protein: ASSSSATPSEQY

J gene: TRBJ2-3
V gene: TRBV6-5
CDR3 protein: DWGRPYLGDTQY

J gene: TRBJ2-1
V gene: TRBV10-2
CDR3 protein: ASSDWASGINNEQF

J gene: TRBJ2-7
V gene: TRBV5-6
CDR3 protein: TSSLGAGSYEQY

J gene: TRBJ1-1
V gene: TRBV6-2/TRBV6-3
CDR3 protein: AGSLLGAGGPNTEAF

J gene: TRBJ1-5
V gene: TRBV28
CDR3 protein: ASSFWDRTRPQH

J gene: TRBJ2-2
V gene: TRBV10-3
CDR3 protein: VIKQAAGNTGELF

J gene: TRBJ1-5
V gene: TRBV9
CDR3 protein: ASSLRGTGGTQPQH

J gene: TRBJ1-1
V gene: TRBV10-2
CDR3 protein: ASRETVVNTEAF

J gene: TRBJ2-5
V gene: TRBV11-2
CDR3 protein: AITNPGRGEIQY

J gene: TRBJ2-7
V gene: TRBV11-2
CDR3 protein: DSTSNRNSYEQY

J gene: TRBJ2-3
V gene: TRBV12-3/TRBV12-4
CDR3 protein: ASSLDPSGNTDTQY

J gene: TRBJ2-1
V gene: TRBV6-1
CDR3 protein: ASTETSGSPHKQF